These T cell receptor beta chains were read from a single sample in a study of cytomegalovirus exposure and HLA in healthy donors. The data were produced by immunoSEQ multiplex PCR, yet TCRdb's version contains in-frame clones alone and is incomplete. Of under 150,000 clones in the sample, about 81% were seen once. Sequences were obtained from PBMCs. These receptors originate from a woman aged 50 to 60 in good health and CMV-seropositive. The CDR3 runs from the conserved cysteine through the conserved F or W. Clone size is shown for a subset of rows, as once, few, many or a class of expanded clone.

>NA|NA|TRBV6-6
CASSREVAYEQYF
>TRBJ1-2|NA|TRBV5-6
CASSLYSGYGYTF
>TRBJ2-2|NA|TRBV19
CASGHLAPGELFF
>TRBJ1-3|NA|TRBV6-5
CASSIRRSSGNTIYF
>TRBJ1-1|NA|TRBV6-5
CASRPGGEIEAFF
>TRBJ2-2|NA|TRBV29-1
CSAPGTGLTGELFF
>TRBJ2-4|NA|TRBV5-6
CASSSRQGPNIQYF
>TRBJ1-1|NA|TRBV7-7
CASSLGGTTNTEAFF
>NA|NA|TRBV5-4
CASSLEQGYEQYF
>TRBJ2-7|few|TRBV2
CASKTGTTPYEQYF
>TRBJ1-1|once|TRBV2
CASRREENTEAFF
>TRBJ1-4|NA|TRBV7-2
CASSLGGGRSFEKLFF
>TRBJ2-3|NA|TRBV30
CAWNRVTIGDTQYF
>TRBJ1-2|once|TRBV29-1
CSVEDRVGYTF
>TRBJ1-1|NA|TRBV15
CATSGLEIYENTEAFF
>TRBJ2-7|NA|TRBV13
CASSSLTNSYEQYF